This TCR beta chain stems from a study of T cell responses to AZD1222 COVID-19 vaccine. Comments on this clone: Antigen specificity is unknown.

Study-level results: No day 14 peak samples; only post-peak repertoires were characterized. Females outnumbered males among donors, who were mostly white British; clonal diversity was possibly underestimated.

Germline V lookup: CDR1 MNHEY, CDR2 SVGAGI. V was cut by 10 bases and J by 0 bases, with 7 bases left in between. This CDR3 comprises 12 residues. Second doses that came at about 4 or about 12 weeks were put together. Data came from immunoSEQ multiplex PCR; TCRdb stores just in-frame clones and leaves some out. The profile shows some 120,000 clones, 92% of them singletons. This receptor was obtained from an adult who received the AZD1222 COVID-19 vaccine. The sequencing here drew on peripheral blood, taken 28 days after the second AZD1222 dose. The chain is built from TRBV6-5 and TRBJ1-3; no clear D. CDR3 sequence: CATLSSGNTIYF. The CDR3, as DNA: TGTGCCACCCTCAGCTCTGGAAACACCATATATTTT.